A single sample is the source of the 9 T cell receptor beta chains below, sequenced in a study of T cell repertoires in cytomegalovirus infection. TCRdb reprocessed the reads via MiXCR and lists one record per CDR3 protein. The sample has roughly 720,000 distinct CDR3 sequences, roughly 35% seen once; the top ten hold more than 2.5%. The sequencing sample was made of PBMCs. The origin of the receptors is a human donor in good health (CMV status not recorded). Some clones in this sample may be carry-over from other donors' samples.

This clonotype was seen a few times. V gene TRBV6-5 combines with J gene TRBJ1-4; D perhaps matches TRBD1 (5 bases). The CDR3 runs 17 residues. The V end lost 6 bases, the J end lost 6 bases, and 23 bases lay between the germline ends. Germline CDR1 reads MNHEY; CDR2 reads SVGAGI. The CDR3 region is CASSLVGVTFGDEKLFF. The CDR3 DNA reads TGTGCCAGCAGCCTTGTGGGGGTAACTTTCGGAGATGAAAAACTGTTTTTT.

J is TRBJ2-3 and V is TRBV7-6; a weak D match, TRBD1 (6 bases). CDR1 is SGHVS and CDR2 is FNYEAQ in the germline V gene. The V end was cut by 1 base, the J end by 4 bases, with 12 bases between. This CDR3 region has 15 residues. The CDR3 DNA reads as TGTGCCAGCAGCTTAGAGGCAGGGGCCGCAGATACGCAGTATTTT. Translation: CASSLEAGAADTQYF.

This clonotype was found a few times. This chain connects TRBV18 to TRBJ2-3, with 8 positions matching TRBD1. The trim removed 3 bases at V and 2 bases at J, leaving 10 bases unmatched. Germline lookup yields CDR1 KGHSH and CDR2 LQKENI. This CDR3 is built from 17 residues. Here the CDR3 DNA reads TGTGCCAGCTCACCCCTCGTTGGACAGGGTATCACAGATACGCAGTATTTT. It yields the protein CASSPLVGQGITDTQYF.

This clonotype has at least ten counts. The chain joins TRBV27 to TRBJ2-7; no clear D gene. The CDR3 consists of 13 residues. CDR1 and CDR2 (germline): MNHEY, SMNVEV (reference sequence). V lost 6 bases to trimming and J lost 0 bases, with 9 bases between them. For the CDR3, the DNA is TGTGCCAGCAGCATGGGTTTCTCCTACGAGCAGTACTTC. Translating it yields CASSMGFSYEQYF.

The chain has TRBV6-6 and TRBJ1-2; 8 nucleotides match TRBD1. Germline V gene lookup returns CDR1 MNHNY and CDR2 SVGAGI (reference sequence). There are 16 residues in the CDR3. J was trimmed by 0 bases and V by 4 bases; bases with no gene match: 7. As DNA, the CDR3 is TGTGCCAGCAGTTTCCGGACAGGGACTTCTAACTATGGCTACACCTTC. Protein sequence: CASSFRTGTSNYGYTF.

The V gene is TRBV7-4, the J gene TRBJ1-1; D gene unclear. The V gene's germline CDR1 is SGHVT and CDR2 SQSDAQ. V gave up 6 bases and J gave up 5 bases, with 13 bases separating them. The CDR3 totals 13 residues. The CDR3 is CASRPITGTEAFF. In DNA form, the CDR3 reads TGTGCCAGCAGGCCGATTACGGGGACTGAAGCTTTCTTT.

The rearrangement links TRBV24-1 to TRBJ1-5, with a weak D call TRBD1 (5 bases). The germline V gene has CDR1 KGHDR and CDR2 SFDVKD. Deletions cut 4 bases from V and 3 bases from J, with 9 bases between. The CDR3 consists of 14 residues. DNA of the CDR3: TGTGCCACCAGTGAACCAGGGTTCAATCAGCCCCAGCATTTT. Its translation: CATSEPGFNQPQHF.

As for this clonotype: An end of the junction does not agree with germline; a read error may underlie this. The genes are TRBV4-3 and TRBJ1-5, with TRBD1 identical over 10 bases. CDR1 and CDR2 (germline): LGHNA, YSLEER. This CDR3 is 16 amino acids long. The CDR3 coding sequence is TGCGCCAGCCGCCACCAGACAGGGGGCGCAGGGCAGCCCCAGCATTTT. The encoded protein is CASRHQTGGAGQPQHF.

This clonotype was detected a few times. The rearrangement joins TRBV5-5 to TRBJ2-3; D tentatively reads TRBD1 or TRBD2 (6 bases each). Per the germline V gene, CDR1 is SGHKS and CDR2 is YYEKEE (reference sequence). This CDR3 region has 14 residues. Trimming stripped 6 bases from V and 4 bases from J, with 15 bases between. The CDR3 coding sequence is TGTGCCAGCACAAATCCGGGGGCCCCAGATACGCAGTATTTT. This translates into CASTNPGAPDTQYF.